This TCR beta chain was found in a study of cytomegalovirus exposure and HLA in healthy donors. PCR employed 60 Vbeta and 13 Jbeta primers. In the source study's methods: Later work found 74 million or so unique TCR beta chains, with 10 million to 14 million shared. Clones were sequenced by immunoSEQ multiplex PCR, and TCRdb holds only the in-frame ones, with some missing. The DNA was the basis for D and trimming; V, J and clone size are from that table. Among approximately 120,000 clones listed, roughly four fifths were seen once. Worth noting for this clone: The antigen is undetermined.

The germline gives CDR1 SGHRS, CDR2 YFSETQ. The CDR3 sequence is 20 residues long. Unmatched junction bases numbered 8, after V lost 0 bases and J lost 0 bases. General study results and limits: In a later analysis, parvovirus B19, influenza, CMV and Epstein-Barr virus appeared linked to several top co-occurrence clusters. Some TCR beta chains (around 180 of them) were listed as cytomegalovirus-associated. Later analysis identified about 15,000 TCR beta sequences associated with HLA alleles, using a false discovery rate threshold of 0.05.

Sequencing was performed on PBMCs. V is TRBV5-1 and J is TRBJ2-1, with TRBD2 identical over 14 bases. This sequence originates from an older woman in good health and CMV-seropositive. The CDR3 is CASSLGLAGGRGLSYNEQFF. Written as DNA, the CDR3 is TGCGCCAGCAGCTTGGGACTAGCGGGAGGGAGAGGTCTCTCCTACAATGAGCAGTTCTTC.